What follows is one T cell receptor beta chain and its context. Germline V gene sequence: CDR1 GTSNPN, CDR2 SVGIG (reference sequence). Trimming stripped 5 bases from V and 7 bases from J, with 12 bases between. This CDR3 comprises 11 residues. The data derive from a study of OX40 agonist ivuxolimab in advanced cancers. Clones were sequenced by immunoSEQ multiplex PCR, and TCRdb holds only the in-frame ones, with some missing. The repertoire has roughly 56,000 clones, 89% of them found once; the top ten carry 18%. The specimen comprised CD4+ or CD8+ T cells sorted from blood, sampled in a trial of the OX40 agonist ivuxolimab. The chain carries TRBV30 and TRBJ2-7, with a possible D match to TRBD2 (6 bases). This TCR derives from an adult with an advanced solid tumor such as melanoma, head and neck, liver or kidney cancer. In nucleotides, the CDR3 is TGTGCCTGGGACTGGGCGGGGGAGCAGTACTTC. It encodes CAWDWAGEQYF.